The T cell receptor (beta chain) under discussion was sequenced for a study of T cell responses to AZD1222 COVID-19 vaccine. Study-level results: White British donors predominated, females outnumbered males, and clonal diversity was possibly underestimated. Spike-spanning, vaccine-associated CD4 TCRs were dominant at 160-218 and 743-854. Sampling captured repertoires only after the peak T cell response.

As concerns this clone: Its antigen is still unknown.

Sequencing was performed with immunoSEQ multiplex PCR; in TCRdb, only in-frame clones are kept and a portion is missing. The sample shows 160,000 or so clones, 85% to 95% of them seen only once. The clonotype was recovered from an adult who received the AZD1222 COVID-19 vaccine. The source material was peripheral blood, sampled 28 days after the second AZD1222 dose.

CDR3 coding DNA: TGTGCCAGCAGCCAAGAACCACCAACTAATGAAAAACTGTTTTTT. Encoded protein: CASSQEPPTNEKLFF. This chain connects TRBV4-2 to TRBJ1-4, with D hard to call. The germline CDR1 and CDR2 sequences are LGHNA and YNFKEQ. V was pared by 0 bases and J by 0 bases, with 5 bases between. The CDR3 has 15 residues.